The 24 T cell receptor beta chains below come from one sample, sequenced in a study of blood T cell repertoires in COVID-19. Clones were sequenced by immunoSEQ multiplex PCR, and TCRdb holds only the in-frame ones, with some missing. Among 200,000 to 300,000 clones listed, more than 85% were seen once. Sequenced material: PBMCs or T cells enriched from blood (not recorded which). These receptors were taken from a woman aged 25 to 39 who had recovered from COVID-19.

The rearrangement uses TRBV2 and TRBJ2-1, with D possibly matching TRBD2 (5 bases). This CDR3 is built from 13 residues. Germline CDR1 reads SNHLY; CDR2 reads FYNNEI. V was cut by 2 bases and J by 6 bases, with 8 bases left in between. CDR3 in amino acids: CASSETRVNEQFF. CDR3 sequence (DNA): TGTGCCAGCAGTGAAACGCGGGTCAATGAGCAGTTCTTC.

The V gene is TRBV6-5, the J gene TRBJ2-7, with 8 bases fitting TRBD2. V dropped 4 bases and J dropped 4; count of bases not matched to a gene: 6. CDR3 size: 14 residues. CDR1 is MNHEY, CDR2 SVGAGI, per germline. The CDR3: CASSSKRGSYEQYF. The DNA for the CDR3 is TGTGCCAGCAGTTCAAAGCGGGGGTCATACGAGCAGTACTTC.

This clone has only a few counts. This chain joins TRBV28 and TRBJ1-1; TRBD1 aligns across 9 bases. The germline V gene has CDR1 MDHEN and CDR2 SYDVKM. The CDR3 consists of 15 residues. After removal of 5 bases from V and 4 bases from J, the junction contained 8 bases not matched to a gene. The DNA for the CDR3 is TGTGCCAGCAGTCGGGACAGGGAGGGGAGCACTGAAGCTTTCTTT. Its translation: CASSRDREGSTEAFF.

The chain uses TRBV15 and TRBJ1-4, with 7 bases lining up with TRBD1. The CDR3 runs 13 residues. Germline V gene lookup returns CDR1 LNHNV and CDR2 YYDKDF (reference sequence). The ends lost 4 bases at V and 7 bases at J; junction bases unmatched: 3. This CDR3 reads CATSTRQGEKLFF. CDR3 DNA: TGTGCCACCAGCACTCGACAGGGTGAAAAACTGTTTTTT.

This sequence joins TRBV5-1 and TRBJ1-5, with 7 bases lining up with TRBD1. Germline assignment: CDR1 SGHRS and CDR2 YFSETQ. Losses at the gene ends were 0 bases for V and 3 bases for J; bases not matched to a gene: 9. The CDR3 totals 17 residues. The CDR3 sequence is CASSLGDHRGSNQPQHF. The CDR3 DNA reads as TGCGCCAGCAGCTTGGGAGACCACAGGGGCTCCAATCAGCCCCAGCATTTT.

A few counts support this clone. CDR3 residues: CASSPGTGGYEQYF. The CDR3 nucleotides are TGTGCCAGCTCACCTGGGACAGGGGGGTACGAGCAGTACTTC. The chain carries TRBV18 and TRBJ2-7; 11 nucleotides line up with TRBD1. Germline CDR1 KGHSH, CDR2 LQKENI. V gave up 3 bases and J gave up 4 bases; unmatched junction bases: 2. This CDR3 is built from 14 residues.

In this sample, this clone turned up once. This rearrangement joins TRBV16 to TRBJ1-2, with D possibly matching TRBD1 (5 bases). The V end lost 0 bases, the J end lost 5 bases, and 16 bases lay between the germline ends. This CDR3 comprises 16 residues. The germline V gene encodes CDR1 KGHSY and CDR2 FQNENV. CDR3 region: CASSQSSWAGNYGYTF. The CDR3 DNA follows: TGTGCCAGCAGCCAATCCAGCTGGGCAGGGAATTATGGCTACACCTTC.

This chain uses TRBV19 with TRBJ1-2, with D possibly matching TRBD1 (6 bases). Looked up from germline, CDR1 is LNHDA and CDR2 is SQIVND (reference sequence). This CDR3 comprises 14 residues. With 4 bases removed from V and 4 bases from J, the gap between germline ends came to 13 bases. In nucleotides, the CDR3 is TGTGCCAGTAGTAAAGAACAGGGTTCCTATGGCTACACCTTC. Amino acid sequence: CASSKEQGSYGYTF.

This clone was counted between two and nine times. The J gene is TRBJ1-2, the V gene TRBV28; D is possibly TRBD1 (6 bases). V was clipped by 0 bases and J by 4 bases, with 15 bases between them. CDR3 length: 16 amino acids. Germline lookup yields CDR1 MDHEN and CDR2 SYDVKM. For the CDR3, the DNA is TGTGCCAGCAGTTTATGGGAGGGGGGGAAACTCTATGGCTACACCTTC. It yields the protein CASSLWEGGKLYGYTF.

The chain joins TRBV5-1 to TRBJ1-2; 11 bases line up with TRBD1. V was pared by 2 bases and J by 8 bases, with 2 bases of the junction left unmatched. The CDR3 has 13 residues. Germline CDR1 is SGHRS and CDR2 is YFSETQ. The CDR3 spells CASSLRTGGGYTF. For the CDR3, the DNA is TGCGCCAGCAGCTTAAGGACAGGGGGCGGCTACACCTTC. Together with reference TRBV5-1 and TRBJ1-2, the CDR3 gives the full variable domain: KAGVTQTPRYLIKTRGQQVTLSCSPISGHRSVSWYQQTPGQGLQFLFEYFSETQRNKGNFPGRFSGRQFSNSRSEMNVSTLELGDSALYLCASSLRTGGGYTFGSGTRLTVV.

The V call is TRBV11-2, the J call TRBJ1-2; D not resolved. The CDR3 is 12 amino acids. Trimming pared 2 bases from V and 2 bases from J, leaving 3 bases between. Germline loops: CDR1 SGHAT, CDR2 FQNNGV. CDR3 nucleotide sequence: TGTGCCAGCAGCTTACGGAACTATGGCTACACCTTC. This gives the protein CASSLRNYGYTF.

The chain is built from TRBV15 and TRBJ2-4, with 9 bases identical to TRBD2. The V gene end was trimmed by 3 bases and the J gene end by 6 bases; junction bases not matched to a gene: 3. Germline CDR1 and CDR2: LNHNV and YYDKDF (reference sequence). This CDR3 is built from 14 residues. CDR3 residues: CATSRSGLANIQYF. The CDR3 nucleotides are TGTGCCACCAGCAGGTCGGGACTAGCAAACATTCAGTACTTC.

V and J are TRBV27 and TRBJ1-2, with D perhaps TRBD1 (6 bases). There are 15 residues in the CDR3. Between the trimmed V and J ends, which lost 0 bases and 6 bases, there was a span of 14 bases. Looked up from germline, CDR1 is MNHEY and CDR2 is SMNVEV (reference sequence). CDR3 protein: CASSLSYSGVNGYTF. DNA of the CDR3: TGTGCCAGCAGTTTATCGTATTCAGGGGTGAATGGCTACACCTTC.

Only one count was recorded for this clone. This chain joins TRBV5-4 and TRBJ1-1, with a tentative D call TRBD1 (6 bases). V lost 1 base to trimming and J lost 3 bases, with 7 bases between them. Germline CDR1 SGHNT, CDR2 YYREEE (reference sequence). CDR3 length equals 13 residues. The DNA for the CDR3 is TGTGCCAGCAGCTTGAACAGGGACACTGAAGCTTTCTTT. This codes for CASSLNRDTEAFF. Using reference TRBV5-4 and TRBJ1-1 for the parts outside the CDR3, the full variable domain is ETGVTQSPTHLIKTRGQQVTLRCSSQSGHNTVSWYQQALGQGPQFIFQYYREEENGRGNFPPRFSGLQFPNYSSELNVNALELDDSALYLCASSLNRDTEAFFGQGTRLTVV.

This clone has only one observation. The chain's CDR3 is CASSFGSQGVSYNEQFF. In DNA form, the CDR3 reads TGTGCCAGCAGTTTTGGGTCCCAGGGTGTCTCCTACAATGAGCAGTTCTTC. This chain links TRBV27 with TRBJ2-1, with D perhaps TRBD1 (5 bases). With 3 bases removed from V and 0 bases from J, the gap between germline ends came to 15 bases. There are 17 residues in the CDR3. Per germline, CDR1 MNHEY and CDR2 SMNVEV (reference sequence).

This chain links TRBV7-3 with TRBJ1-1, with D possibly matching TRBD1 (6 bases). CDR3 size: 14 residues. Germline V gene lookup returns CDR1 SGHTA and CDR2 FQGTGA. V was clipped by 4 bases and J by 4 bases, with 13 bases between them. The CDR3 here is CASSYGGRGTEAFF. The CDR3 DNA is TGTGCCAGCAGCTATGGCGGCAGGGGCACTGAAGCTTTCTTT.

A single count supports this clone. The genes are TRBV14 and TRBJ1-1; D might be TRBD1 (6 bases). V lost 2 bases and J 5 bases, leaving 9 bases between the germline ends. The CDR3 has 13 residues. CDR1 is SGHDN, CDR2 FVKESK, per germline. CDR3 region: CASSQLGQTEAFF. For the CDR3, the DNA is TGTGCCAGCAGCCAACTCGGACAGACTGAAGCTTTCTTT.

The V and J genes are TRBV14 and TRBJ2-7, with D perhaps TRBD1 (5 bases). Germline CDR1 is SGHDN and CDR2 is FVKESK. Trimming left V 3 bases short and J 2 bases short, with 17 bases between. The CDR3 length is 16 residues. The CDR3 here is CASSQGPAGLTYEQYF. The CDR3 nucleotides are TGTGCCAGCAGCCAGGGTCCGGCAGGGCTAACCTACGAGCAGTACTTC.

This chain connects TRBV3-1 (or the pseudogene TRBV3-2) to TRBJ2-5, with 10 bases identical to TRBD2. Germline assignment: CDR1 LGHDT and CDR2 YNNKEL (reference sequence). V lost 1 base, J lost 0 bases, and 17 bases stayed unmatched. The CDR3 has 21 residues. The CDR3 DNA sequence: TGTGCCAGCAGCCAAGTCAAAGGGCTAGCGGGAGTAGGGACCCACCAAGAGACCCAGTACTTC. Translated, it gives CASSQVKGLAGVGTHQETQYF.

The chain combines TRBV7-2 with TRBJ2-1; TRBD2 matches at 8 bases. The ends lost 3 bases at V and 4 bases at J; junction bases unmatched: 11. The CDR3 length is 17 residues. Germline CDR1 SGHTA, CDR2 FQGNSA. CDR3 DNA: TGTGCCAGCAGCTTCGGCAGCGGACTAGCAGTTTACAATGAGCAGTTCTTC. This gives the protein CASSFGSGLAVYNEQFF.

The J gene is TRBJ1-5, the V gene TRBV6-6; no clear D gene. Per the germline V gene, CDR1 is MNHNY and CDR2 is SVGAGI (reference sequence). Trimming shortened V by 4 bases and J by 7 bases, and 17 bases separated the two germline ends. The CDR3 consists of 15 residues. CDR3 protein: CASSSGSALGQPQHF. For the CDR3, the DNA is TGTGCCAGCAGTTCCGGTAGCGCCCTGGGACAGCCCCAGCATTTT.

V is TRBV28 and J is TRBJ1-6; 7 bases are a match to TRBD1. Germline trimming cut 2 bases from V and 9 bases from J; bases unmatched to any gene: 4. Per germline, CDR1 MDHEN and CDR2 SYDVKM. This CDR3 contains 14 residues. CDR3 loop: CASSLGNRGSPLHF. The CDR3 DNA reads as TGTGCCAGCAGTTTAGGGAACAGGGGTTCACCCCTCCACTTT.

The CDR3 nucleotides read TGTGCCAGCAGCAATGGAGGGGCAGCGATCTATAATTCACCCCTCCACTTT. This gives the protein CASSNGGAAIYNSPLHF. The J gene is TRBJ1-6, the V gene TRBV5-8, with a weak D call TRBD1 (5 bases). The CDR3 has 17 amino acids. Germline values: CDR1 SGHTS, CDR2 YDEGEE. V shed 4 bases and J shed 3 bases, with 17 bases lying between them.

The chain couples TRBV11-2 to TRBJ2-3; D unresolved. Germline values: CDR1 SGHAT, CDR2 FQNNGV. The CDR3 totals 11 residues. Deletions cut 5 bases from V and 5 bases from J, with 5 bases between. CDR3 protein: CASSPLDTQYF. The CDR3, as DNA: TGTGCCAGCAGCCCCTTAGATACGCAGTATTTT.